This T cell receptor beta chain was documented in a study of OX40 agonist ivuxolimab in advanced cancers. About the investigation overall: Ivuxolimab, which targeted the costimulatory receptor OX40 (CD134), was an agonistic, fully human IgG2 monoclonal antibody. The paper covers the monotherapy dose-escalation part of the phase I ivuxolimab trial, which included N ≈ 54 patients. Partial responses were achieved by three dose-escalation patients, of whom one had hepatocellular carcinoma and two had cutaneous melanoma. Peripheral TCRbeta sequencing was intended to test whether TCR sequence diversity was altered and clonal T-cell expansion was caused by ivuxolimab. A male proportion of under 85% and a mean age of about 60 years, ranging from about 23 to 90, were recorded for the dose-escalation cohort. Prior anti-PD-1, anti-PD-L1 or anti-CTLA-4 therapy was permitted, and less than 45% of dose-escalation patients had received checkpoint inhibitors. Intravenous ivuxolimab was administered to patients every 2 weeks at six dose levels: 0.01, 0.1, 0.3, 1.5, 3 and 10 mg/kg. Of the roughly 52 dose-escalation patients, hepatocellular carcinoma was present in about 19, melanoma in around 15, renal cell carcinoma in 9 and head and neck cancer in 9.

Patients with autoimmune disease history or receiving systemic immunosuppression were excluded from the trial. Peripheral blood for TCR sequencing was collected from all dose cohorts at baseline, on cycle 4 day 1, and on cycle 7 day 1. Samples came from an open-label, multicenter, first-in-human phase I dose-escalation trial of ivuxolimab. Adults with locally advanced or metastatic melanoma, renal cell carcinoma, hepatocellular carcinoma or head and neck squamous cell carcinoma were enrolled in the trial. Before TCR sequencing, CD4+ T cells and CD8+ T cells from peripheral blood were sorted into separate populations. The full study reports these points: Low levels of normalized T-cell clonal expansion were also seen in some patients who did not respond. After ivuxolimab, CD8+ T cells had more expanded clones than CD4+ T cells on average. In the 0.1-3.0 mg/kg groups, partial responders had among the lowest normalized peripheral clonal expansion, particularly in CD8+ T cells. At doses from 0.1 to 3.0 mg/kg, clonal expansion was seen in both CD4+ and CD8+ blood T cells between baseline and week 6. Antigen specificity was not determined for the clonally expanded peripheral T cells.

A word on this clone: The antigen it recognizes is unknown. Base quality data are lacking; no much larger clone is found one base away.

Its CDR3 holds 13 amino acids, cysteine through phenylalanine. The read is trimmed to its CDR3 DNA, 39 bases read in frame from base 1. V is cut by 3 bases and J by 2 bases, and the space between the germline ends is 7 bases. The germline V gene yields MNHNS for CDR1 and SASEGT for CDR2. To sequence the TCRbeta CDR3 region, genomic DNA was isolated from the sorted cells. TCRbeta CDR3 regions were sequenced using the immunoSEQ Assay. TCRdb limited this immuneACCESS table to in-frame rearrangements with V and J called. A share of clones is missing; checked studies link under half to unresolved V genes, and the rest is unexplained. For this sample there are about 60,000 clones; roughly nine tenths appear just once. Of the sample, about 1% falls within the top ten clones.

The receptor was isolated from an adult with an advanced solid tumor such as melanoma, head and neck, liver or kidney cancer. The sequenced sample was CD4+ or CD8+ T cells sorted from blood, obtained in a trial of the OX40 agonist ivuxolimab. The V and J segments used are TRBV6-1 and TRBJ1-2, with TRBD1 as a weak D call on 5 bases. The nucleotides are TGTGCCAGCAGTGATCCAGGGAACTATGGCTACACCTTC. It is translated as CASSDPGNYGYTF.